This T cell receptor (beta chain) came from a study of cytomegalovirus exposure and HLA in healthy donors. Regarding the study as a whole: Per a later analysis, about 15,000 TCR beta sequences showed association with HLA alleles at 0.05 false discovery rate.

In the PCR, 60 Vbeta and 13 Jbeta primers were used. Sequencing used immunoSEQ multiplex PCR; TCRdb keeps in-frame clones, though not all of them. The table has tens of thousands of clones, about 66% seen once. This clone was observed a handful of times. Its matching antigen is unknown. The V end was cut by 3 bases, the J end by 1 base, with 9 bases between. The CDR3 has 15 residues. The germline gives CDR1 MNHNS, CDR2 SASEGT. J is TRBJ2-2 and V is TRBV6-1; D possibly corresponds to TRBD2 (5 bases). The source is a woman between 45 and 65 years old in good health and CMV-seropositive. The sample comprised PBMCs. The CDR3 region is CASSDLGENTGELFF. CDR3 DNA sequence: TGTGCCAGCAGTGACCTGGGAGAGAACACCGGGGAGCTGTTTTTT.